The rows below give T cell receptor beta chains drawn from one sample of a study of persistence of HIV-infected CD4 T cells. For these receptors, no antigen is known. Profiling relied on immunoSEQ multiplex PCR, and the TCRdb table lists in-frame clones only, not all of them. The data contain roughly 64,000 clones, 70% to 75% of them seen just once; the ten biggest clones take up over 1.5%. Material: CD4+ T cells sorted from PBMCs after approximately 20-hour stimulation, obtained from a patient who received antiretroviral therapy. The receptors originated from an adult man with HIV who was CMV-seropositive. Both conserved end residues are part of each CDR3. D genes are given only for firm matches. Expanded clones get a size class; other rows say once, few or many, or leave the size out.

-,-,TRBV29-1,TRBJ1-1,TGCAGCGTTCCTCCGGAAGGCAGATACGGAGATGCTTTCTTT,CSVPPEGRYGDAFF
TRBD1,-,TRBV5-1,TRBJ1-2,TGCGCCAGCAGCCCCGGACAGGCTGGCTACACCTTC,CASSPGQAGYTF
-,-,TRBV6-6,TRBJ1-2,TGTGCCAGCAGTCCGCCCAGAGATGGCTACACCTTC,CASSPPRDGYTF
-,-,TRBV19,TRBJ1-2,TGTGCCAGTACCCGCACAGGGATCCTCTATGGCTACACCTTC,CASTRTGILYGYTF
TRBD1,-,TRBV3-1/TRBV3-2,TRBJ1-5,TGTGCCAGCAGCCAAGCCCTCGGGACAGGGGAAAATCAGCCCCAGCATTTT,CASSQALGTGENQPQHF
-,-,TRBV18,TRBJ2-1,TGTGCCAGCTCACCACTAGAGTACAATGAGCAGTTCTTC,CASSPLEYNEQFF
TRBD1,-,TRBV4-1,TRBJ2-7,TGCGCCAGCAGCCCTGGACAGGGGCCTTCCTACGAGCAGTACTTC,CASSPGQGPSYEQYF
-,few,TRBV9,TRBJ2-1,TGTGCCAGCAGCGACCCTCTGGAGGGGTGGAACAATGAGCAGTTCTTC,CASSDPLEGWNNEQFF
TRBD2,-,TRBV5-1,TRBJ2-3,TGCGCCAGCAGCCGCTCGGAGCGGGGGGCCACAGATACGCAGTATTTT,CASSRSERGATDTQYF
-,-,TRBV9,TRBJ2-3,TGTGCCAGCAGCCCCCACCCCCCTGATACGCAGTATTTT,CASSPHPPDTQYF
-,-,TRBV10-3,TRBJ1-2,TGTGCCATCAGTGATACAGGGAATGGCTACACCTTC,CAISDTGNGYTF
-,-,TRBV5-1,TRBJ1-1,TGCGCCAGCAGCGAGATGGGGGCAAGGAACACTGAAGCTTTCTTT,CASSEMGARNTEAFF
-,-,TRBV2,TRBJ1-6,TGTGCCAGCAGTGAAGATAGGACAGAGGCCCTCTCCTATAATTCACCCCTCCACTTT,CASSEDRTEALSYNSPLHF
-,-,TRBV5-5,TRBJ2-3,TGTGCCAGCAGCTTGGTTGCCCCAAAGAACACAGATACGCAGTATTTT,CASSLVAPKNTDTQYF
TRBD1,-,TRBV7-9,TRBJ2-7,TGTGCCAGCAGCACACTCAGGGACAGCAACTACGAGCAGTACTTC,CASSTLRDSNYEQYF
TRBD2,-,TRBV5-1,TRBJ2-7,TGCGCCAGCAGCTTGGAAGGCGGGGGGGCCTACGAGCAGTACTTC,CASSLEGGGAYEQYF
-,-,TRBV7-8,TRBJ1-2,TGTGCCAGCAGCTTGGGGGCGGTTGTCTATGGCTACACCTTC,CASSLGAVVYGYTF
TRBD1,few,TRBV19,TRBJ1-4,TGTGCCAGTAGTGCCCAGGGGGCAACTAATGAAAAACTGTTTTTT,CASSAQGATNEKLFF
-,-,TRBV6-1,TRBJ2-1,TGTGCCAGCAGTGAGTCACTGAGTGGGAGTGGTGAGCAGTTCTTC,CASSESLSGSGEQFF
-,few,TRBV7-9,TRBJ1-6,TGTGCCAGCAGCTTAGCGAGTTCTGGGGTTGGGTCACCCCTCCACTTT,CASSLASSGVGSPLHF
TRBD1,-,TRBV20-1,TRBJ1-5,TGCAGTGCTAGTTCTTTACAGGGGAGCAATCAGCCCCAGCATTTT,CSASSLQGSNQPQHF
-,-,TRBV6-5,TRBJ1-2,TGTGCCAGCAGTTCCGGCGGGACACCCCAGGATGGCTACACCTTC,CASSSGGTPQDGYTF
-,-,TRBV5-1,TRBJ2-1,TGCGCCAGCAGCTTGGTAGGCTCGGGGAATGAGCAGTTCTTC,CASSLVGSGNEQFF
TRBD1,once,TRBV6-6,TRBJ1-1,TGTGCCAGCAGTTACTCGTCCCGGACAGGGGCCACTGAAGCTTTCTTT,CASSYSSRTGATEAFF
-,once,TRBV24-1,TRBJ2-6,TGTGCCACCAGTGGTGGGACAAGGTATACAGGGGCCAACGTCCTGACTTTC,CATSGGTRYTGANVLTF
TRBD1,few,TRBV12-5,TRBJ2-5,TGTGCTAGTGGTTTGAGAGGGGGCCAGGGAGAGACCCAGTACTTC,CASGLRGGQGETQYF
-,-,TRBV2,TRBJ2-2,TGTGCCACCCTACAGGATTCGAACACCGGGGAGCTGTTTTTT,CATLQDSNTGELFF
-,-,TRBV18,TRBJ2-7,TGTGCCAGCTCACCCCGACAGGCCGACTCCTACGAGCAGTACTTC,CASSPRQADSYEQYF
-,-,TRBV5-1,TRBJ1-1,TGCGCCAGCAGCTTGGACAGGGACACTGAAGCTTTCTTT,CASSLDRDTEAFF
-,medium-sized,TRBV7-2,TRBJ2-2,TGTGCCAGCAGCTTCAAGGGGCGGGACACCGGGGAGCTGTTTTTT,CASSFKGRDTGELFF
-,-,TRBV9,TRBJ2-1,TGTGCCAGCAGCGTAGAGAGCGGGCTTAGGGATGAGCAGTTCTTC,CASSVESGLRDEQFF
-,-,TRBV9,TRBJ2-3,TGTGCCAGCAGCGTAGCAGAAGATTATACGCAGTATTTT,CASSVAEDYTQYF
TRBD1,-,TRBV2,TRBJ1-3,TGTGCCAGCAGCCCCCGGACAGGCTCTGGAAACACCATATATTTT,CASSPRTGSGNTIYF
-,-,TRBV9,TRBJ2-2,TGTGCCAGCAGCGATCTCTCAGGGACCGGGGAGCTGTTTTTT,CASSDLSGTGELFF
-,-,TRBV19,TRBJ2-5,TGTGCCAGTAAAGCGGGACAGGCGTTCCAAGAGACCCAGTACTTC,CASKAGQAFQETQYF
TRBD1,-,TRBV19,TRBJ2-1,TGTGCCAGTGGGACAGGGGGGAATGAGCAGTTCTTC,CASGTGGNEQFF
-,few,TRBV28,TRBJ1-2,TGTGCCAGCAGTTTACCCCCAAAGGGCTACACCTTC,CASSLPPKGYTF
-,-,TRBV4-2,TRBJ2-1,TGTGCCAGCAGCCAGTCGGTTGGTCCCTACAATGAGCAGTTCTTC,CASSQSVGPYNEQFF
TRBD1,-,TRBV6-5,TRBJ1-1,TGTGCCAGCAGGAGACAGGGGAACACTGAAGCTTTCTTT,CASRRQGNTEAFF
TRBD1,-,TRBV5-4,TRBJ1-2,TGTGCCAGCAGCGCCGCCGACAGGGAGGTCACCTTC,CASSAADREVTF
TRBD1,-,TRBV2,TRBJ2-7,TGTGCCAGCAGTGATACGACAGGGTACTACGAGCAGTACTTC,CASSDTTGYYEQYF
TRBD1,-,TRBV7-2,TRBJ1-5,TGTGCCAGCAGCGCTCGACAGGGGGCGGGTCAGCCCCAGCATTTT,CASSARQGAGQPQHF
TRBD1,once,TRBV7-9,TRBJ2-7,TGTGCCAGCAGCTTAGGGACAGGGGCATCCTACGAGCAGTACTTC,CASSLGTGASYEQYF
TRBD1,few,TRBV6-5,TRBJ2-2,TGTGCCAGCAGCCGTGACAGGGGGCTCGAGCTGTTTTTT,CASSRDRGLELFF
-,once,TRBV20-1,TRBJ1-2,TGCAGTGCTATGGGGACGGGAGGCTACACCTTC,CSAMGTGGYTF
-,-,TRBV7-2,TRBJ1-2,TGTGCCAGCTCGAAGGGGGGCACTAACTATGGCTACACCTTC,CASSKGGTNYGYTF